This T cell receptor beta chain was sequenced in a study of beta chain features in type 1 diabetes. Notes on the study in general: A cDNA-based sequencing approach could over-represent cells with high TCR expression. The study found fewer insertions and more deletions at VDJ junctions in type 1 diabetes patients.

Germline loops: CDR1 GTSNPN, CDR2 SVGIG (reference sequence). V dropped 2 bases and J dropped 4 bases, with 12 bases sitting between them. CDR3 length: 14 amino acids. Blood was drawn once from each donor into heparinised tubes. The draws averaged about 120 mL. As to this clone: Its antigen is unidentified.

Expressed TCRB transcripts got sequenced, as all isolated RNA was reverse transcribed. TCRdb's table, derived via immunoSEQ multiplex PCR, lists solely in-frame clones and lacks some. Altogether around 250,000 clones are present, roughly 70% being singletons, with the ten largest covering around 0.05%. Sequences were obtained from naive CD4+ T cells from blood. The receptor was derived from a man in his thirties or forties in good health. The gene calls are TRBV30 and TRBJ2-4; tentative D call: TRBD1 (7 bases). This CDR3 reads CAWSTQGGKNIQYF. The CDR3 DNA is TGTGCCTGGAGTACCCAGGGGGGAAAAAACATTCAGTACTTC.